This T cell receptor (beta chain) was captured in a study of OX40 agonist ivuxolimab in advanced cancers. The CDR3 is 14 amino acids. After removal of 4 bases from V and 5 bases from J, the junction contained 7 bases not matched to a gene. Germline-derived CDR1 and CDR2 are MNHEY and SVGAGI. Points from the study as a whole: Researchers did not establish what antigens the expanded peripheral T cells target.

Method: immunoSEQ multiplex PCR; TCRdb's copy keeps in-frame clones and lacks some. The sample holds tens of thousands of clones, over 75% seen once. On this clone itself: The antigen is not known.

The sequencing here drew on CD4+ or CD8+ T cells sorted from blood, taken in a trial of the OX40 agonist ivuxolimab. This sequence was found in an adult with an advanced solid tumor such as melanoma, head and neck, liver or kidney cancer. This chain joins TRBV6-5 and TRBJ2-7; 8 nucleotides match TRBD2. Here the CDR3 reads CASSSAGAGDEQYF. The CDR3 bases are TGTGCCAGCAGTTCAGCGGGAGCGGGGGACGAGCAGTACTTC.